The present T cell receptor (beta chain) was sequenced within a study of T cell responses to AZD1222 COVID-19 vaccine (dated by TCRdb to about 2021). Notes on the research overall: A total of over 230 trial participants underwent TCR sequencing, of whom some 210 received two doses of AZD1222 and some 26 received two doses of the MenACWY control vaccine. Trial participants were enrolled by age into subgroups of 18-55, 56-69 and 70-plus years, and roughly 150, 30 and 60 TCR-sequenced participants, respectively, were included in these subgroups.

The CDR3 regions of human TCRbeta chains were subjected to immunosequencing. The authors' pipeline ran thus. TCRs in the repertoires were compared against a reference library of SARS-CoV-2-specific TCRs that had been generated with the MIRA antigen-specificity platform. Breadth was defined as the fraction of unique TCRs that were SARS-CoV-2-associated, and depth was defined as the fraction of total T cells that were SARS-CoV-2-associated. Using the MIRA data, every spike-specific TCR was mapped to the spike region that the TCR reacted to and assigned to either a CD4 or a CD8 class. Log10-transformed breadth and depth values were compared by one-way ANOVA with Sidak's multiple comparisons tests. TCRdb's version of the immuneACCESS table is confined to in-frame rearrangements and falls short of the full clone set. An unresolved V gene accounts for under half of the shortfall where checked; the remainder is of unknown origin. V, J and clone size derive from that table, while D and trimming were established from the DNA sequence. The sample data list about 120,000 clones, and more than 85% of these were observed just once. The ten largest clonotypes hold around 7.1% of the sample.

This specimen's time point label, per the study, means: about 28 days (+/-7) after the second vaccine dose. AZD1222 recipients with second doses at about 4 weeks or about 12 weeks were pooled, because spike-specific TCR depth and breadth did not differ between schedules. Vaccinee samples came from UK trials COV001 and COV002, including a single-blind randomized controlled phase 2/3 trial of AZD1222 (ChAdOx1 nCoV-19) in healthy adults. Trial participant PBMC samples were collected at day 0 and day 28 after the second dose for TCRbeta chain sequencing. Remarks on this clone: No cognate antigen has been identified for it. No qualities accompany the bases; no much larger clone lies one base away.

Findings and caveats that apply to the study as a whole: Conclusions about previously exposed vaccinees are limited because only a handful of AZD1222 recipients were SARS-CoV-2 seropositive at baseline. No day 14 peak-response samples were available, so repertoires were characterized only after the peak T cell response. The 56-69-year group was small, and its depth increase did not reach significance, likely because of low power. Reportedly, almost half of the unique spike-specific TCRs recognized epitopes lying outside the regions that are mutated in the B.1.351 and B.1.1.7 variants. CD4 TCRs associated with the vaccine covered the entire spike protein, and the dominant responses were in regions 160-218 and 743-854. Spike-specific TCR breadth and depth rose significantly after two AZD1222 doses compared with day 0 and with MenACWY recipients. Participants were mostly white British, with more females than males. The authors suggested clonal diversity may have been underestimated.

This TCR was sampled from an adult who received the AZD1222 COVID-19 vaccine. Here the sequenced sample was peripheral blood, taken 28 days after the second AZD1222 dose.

The CDR3 protein: CASSQDRDYGYTF. The nucleotide sequence reads TGCGCCAGCAGCCAAGACAGGGACTATGGCTACACCTTC. Recombination linked TRBV4-3 to TRBJ1-2; possibly the D gene is TRBD1, per 5 matching bases. CDR1 and CDR2 are drawn from the germline V gene: LGHNA, YSLEER. CDR3 length: 13 amino acids, cysteine to phenylalanine. Of the read, only the CDR3 DNA is kept; its 39 bases are in frame from base 1. The junction shows trimming of 0 bases on V and 3 bases on J, plus 5 bases between the germline ends.